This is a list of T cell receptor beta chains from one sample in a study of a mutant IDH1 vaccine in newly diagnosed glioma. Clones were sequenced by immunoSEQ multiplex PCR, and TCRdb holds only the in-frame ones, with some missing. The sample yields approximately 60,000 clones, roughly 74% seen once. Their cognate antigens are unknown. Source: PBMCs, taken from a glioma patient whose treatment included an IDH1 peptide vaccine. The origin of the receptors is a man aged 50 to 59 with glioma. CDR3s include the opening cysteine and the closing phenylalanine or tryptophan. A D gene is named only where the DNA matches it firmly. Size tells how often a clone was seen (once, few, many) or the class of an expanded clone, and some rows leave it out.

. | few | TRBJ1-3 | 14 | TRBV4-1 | CASSSSGAGNTIYF | .
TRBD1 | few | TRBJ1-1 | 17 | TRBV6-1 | CASSALPGQGSGTEAFF | TGTGCCAGCAGTGCCCTGCCGGGACAGGGTTCGGGCACTGAAGCTTTCTTT
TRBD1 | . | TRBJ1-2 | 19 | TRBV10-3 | CAISESYSWGQGEDYGYTF | TGTGCCATCAGTGAGTCCTACTCCTGGGGACAGGGGGAAGACTATGGCTACACCTTC
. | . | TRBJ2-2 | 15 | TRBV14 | CASSRRTPNTGELFF | TGTGCCAGCAGCCGTAGGACACCCAACACCGGGGAGCTGTTTTTT
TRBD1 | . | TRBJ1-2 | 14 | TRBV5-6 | CASSLTGADYGYTF | TGTGCCAGCAGCTTGACAGGGGCTGACTATGGCTACACCTTC
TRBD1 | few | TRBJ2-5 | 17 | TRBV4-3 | CASSQFHRDRGQETQYF | TGCGCCAGCAGCCAATTTCACCGGGACAGGGGGCAAGAGACCCAGTACTTC
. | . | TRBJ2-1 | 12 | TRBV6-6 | CASSPMYNEQFF | TGTGCCAGCAGCCCGATGTACAATGAGCAGTTCTTC
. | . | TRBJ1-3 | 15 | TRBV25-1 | CASSDSGGTGNTIYF | TGTGCCAGCAGTGATTCCGGGGGGACTGGAAACACCATATATTTT
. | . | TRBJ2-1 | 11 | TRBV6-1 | CASSEYGEQFF | TGTGCCAGCAGTGAATACGGTGAGCAGTTCTTC
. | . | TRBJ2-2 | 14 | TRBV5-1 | CATQLGGNTGELFF | TGCGCCACCCAACTGGGGGGGAACACCGGGGAGCTGTTTTTT
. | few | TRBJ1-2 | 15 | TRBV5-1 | CASSLGDGGNYGYTF | TGCGCCAGCAGCTTGGGGGATGGGGGGAACTATGGCTACACCTTC
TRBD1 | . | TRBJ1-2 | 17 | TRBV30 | CAWSPRDRGPSSIGYTF | TGTGCCTGGAGTCCCCGGGACAGGGGTCCCTCGTCGATTGGCTACACCTTC
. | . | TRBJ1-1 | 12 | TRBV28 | CASSLSGTVAFF | TGTGCCAGCAGTTTATCTGGGACGGTGGCTTTCTTT
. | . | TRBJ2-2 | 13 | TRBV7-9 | CASSLGNTGELFF | TGTGCCAGCAGCTTAGGGAACACCGGGGAGCTGTTTTTT
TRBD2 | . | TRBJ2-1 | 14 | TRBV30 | CAWSLGGSYNEQFF | TGTGCCTGGTCCCTGGGAGGGTCCTACAATGAGCAGTTCTTC
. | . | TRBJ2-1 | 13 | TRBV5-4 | CASSSSGIDEQFF | TGTGCCAGCAGCTCCTCAGGGATAGATGAGCAGTTCTTC
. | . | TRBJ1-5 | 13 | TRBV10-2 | CASSSQVAQPQHF | TGCGCCAGCAGTAGTCAGGTAGCCCAGCCCCAGCATTTT
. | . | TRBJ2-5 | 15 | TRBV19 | CASSIRPGGGETQYF | TGTGCCAGTAGTATCCGCCCAGGGGGGGGAGAGACCCAGTACTTC
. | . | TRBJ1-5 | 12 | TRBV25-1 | CASSVGNQPQHF | TGTGCCAGCAGTGTGGGGAATCAGCCCCAGCATTTT
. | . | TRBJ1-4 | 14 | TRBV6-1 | CASSWTDANEKLFF | TGTGCCAGCAGTTGGACGGACGCTAATGAAAAACTGTTTTTT
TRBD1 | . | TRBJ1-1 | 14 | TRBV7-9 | CASSEQGRDTEAFF | TGTGCCAGCAGCGAACAGGGGAGGGACACTGAAGCTTTCTTT
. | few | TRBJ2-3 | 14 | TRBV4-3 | CASSQAPRPDTQYF | TGCGCCAGCAGCCAAGCGCCCAGGCCAGATACGCAGTATTTT
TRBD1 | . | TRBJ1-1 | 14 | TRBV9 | CASSATGSATEAFF | TGTGCCAGCAGCGCGACAGGGTCTGCCACTGAAGCTTTCTTT
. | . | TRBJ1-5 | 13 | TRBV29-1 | CSVGAGRNQPQHF | TGCAGCGTTGGGGCAGGGCGGAATCAGCCCCAGCATTTT
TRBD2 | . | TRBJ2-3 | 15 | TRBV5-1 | CASSWMGRGTDTQYF | TGCGCCAGCAGCTGGATGGGGAGGGGCACAGATACGCAGTATTTT
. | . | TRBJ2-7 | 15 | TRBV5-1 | CASSLAGGDAYEQYF | TGCGCCAGCAGCTTGGCAGGCGGGGACGCCTACGAGCAGTACTTC
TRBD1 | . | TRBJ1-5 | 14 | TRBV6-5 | CASRAQGYGQPQHF | TGTGCCAGCAGAGCACAGGGGTACGGCCAGCCCCAGCATTTT
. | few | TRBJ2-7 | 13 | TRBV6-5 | CATSIGGTYEQYF | TGTGCCACTTCAATAGGGGGAACCTACGAGCAGTACTTC
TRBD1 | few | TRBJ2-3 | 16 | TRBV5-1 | CASSSGWTGVADTQYF | TGCGCCAGCAGCTCGGGATGGACAGGGGTCGCAGATACGCAGTATTTT
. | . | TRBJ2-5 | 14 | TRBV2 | CASSPSLAQETQYF | TGTGCCAGCAGCCCTAGCCTAGCACAAGAGACCCAGTACTTC
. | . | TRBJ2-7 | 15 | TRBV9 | CASSAGGSTTYEQYF | TGTGCCAGCAGCGCCGGCGGGTCCACGACCTACGAGCAGTACTTC
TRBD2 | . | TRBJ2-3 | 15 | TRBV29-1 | CSVSRTSGGPDTQYF | TGCAGCGTCTCTAGGACTAGCGGCGGTCCAGATACGCAGTATTTT
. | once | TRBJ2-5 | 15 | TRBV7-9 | CASSLGGGSQETQYF | TGTGCCAGCAGCTTAGGCGGTGGCTCGCAAGAGACCCAGTACTTC
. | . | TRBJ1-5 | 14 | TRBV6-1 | CASSDRPDNQPQHF | TGTGCCAGCAGTGATAGACCCGATAATCAGCCCCAGCATTTT
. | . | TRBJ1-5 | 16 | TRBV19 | CASSIAGWDSNQPQHF | TGTGCCAGTAGTATTGCAGGGTGGGATAGCAATCAGCCCCAGCATTTT
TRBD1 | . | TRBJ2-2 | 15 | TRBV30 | CAWSVRTGDVGELFF | TGTGCCTGGAGTGTAAGGACAGGGGACGTCGGGGAGCTGTTTTTT
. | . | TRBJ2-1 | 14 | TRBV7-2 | CASSLSPGLNEQFF | TGTGCCAGCAGCTTATCGCCGGGTCTCAATGAGCAGTTCTTC
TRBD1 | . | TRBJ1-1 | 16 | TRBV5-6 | CASSLVGQGRNTEAFF | TGTGCCAGCAGCTTGGTGGGACAGGGACGGAACACTGAAGCTTTCTTT
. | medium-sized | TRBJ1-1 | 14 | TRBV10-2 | CASSNNRLNTEAFF | TGCGCCAGCAGTAACAACAGACTGAACACTGAAGCTTTCTTT
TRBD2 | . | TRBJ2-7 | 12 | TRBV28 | CASSLLAFEQYF | TGTGCCAGCAGCCTACTAGCGTTCGAGCAGTACTTC
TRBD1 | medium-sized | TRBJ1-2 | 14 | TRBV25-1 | CASSEIGGGYGYTF | TGTGCCAGCAGTGAAATAGGGGGCGGCTATGGCTACACCTTC
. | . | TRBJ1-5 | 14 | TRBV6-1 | CASRESGGNQPQHF | TGTGCCAGCAGGGAATCAGGGGGCAATCAGCCCCAGCATTTT
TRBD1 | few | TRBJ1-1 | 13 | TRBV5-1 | CASSLGQGGQAFF | TGCGCCAGCAGCTTGGGACAGGGAGGCCAGGCTTTCTTT
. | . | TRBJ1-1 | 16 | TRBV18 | CASSPPGTTVNTEAFF | TGTGCCAGCTCACCACCGGGGACGACGGTGAACACTGAAGCTTTCTTT
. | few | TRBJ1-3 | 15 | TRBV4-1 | CASSQDGWTGNTIYF | TGCGCCAGCAGCCAAGATGGGTGGACTGGAAACACCATATATTTT
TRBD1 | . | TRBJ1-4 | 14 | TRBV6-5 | CASSRYRGQKKLFF | TGTGCCAGCAGTCGATACAGGGGGCAGAAAAAACTGTTTTTT
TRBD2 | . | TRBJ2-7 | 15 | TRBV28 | CASSQSSGELYEQYF | TGTGCCAGCAGTCAATCTAGCGGGGAACTCTACGAGCAGTACTTC
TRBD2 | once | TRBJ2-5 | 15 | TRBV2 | CASRASGGAGETQYF | TGTGCCAGCAGAGCTAGCGGGGGGGCTGGGGAGACCCAGTACTTC
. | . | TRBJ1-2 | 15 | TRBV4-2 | CASSQATGTNYGYTF | TGTGCCAGCAGCCAAGCAACAGGGACTAACTATGGCTACACCTTC
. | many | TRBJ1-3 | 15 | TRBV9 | CASSKGETSGNTIYF | TGTGCCAGCAGCAAGGGGGAGACAAGTGGAAACACCATATATTTT
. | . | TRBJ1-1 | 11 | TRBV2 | CASSPQGAAFF | TGTGCCAGCAGTCCACAGGGAGCGGCTTTCTTT
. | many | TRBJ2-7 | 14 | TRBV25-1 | CASSEIGLPYEQYF | TGTGCCAGCAGTGAAATCGGACTTCCCTACGAGCAGTACTTC
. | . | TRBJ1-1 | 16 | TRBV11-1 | CASSLGVGQGNTEAFF | TGTGCCAGCAGCTTAGGTGTCGGGCAGGGGAACACTGAAGCTTTCTTT
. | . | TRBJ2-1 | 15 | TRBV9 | CASSLKEESYNEQFF | TGTGCCAGCAGCCTCAAGGAGGAATCCTACAATGAGCAGTTCTTC
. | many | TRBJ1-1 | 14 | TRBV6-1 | CASGVGLTNTEAFF | TGTGCCAGCGGGGTTGGACTGACGAACACTGAAGCTTTCTTT